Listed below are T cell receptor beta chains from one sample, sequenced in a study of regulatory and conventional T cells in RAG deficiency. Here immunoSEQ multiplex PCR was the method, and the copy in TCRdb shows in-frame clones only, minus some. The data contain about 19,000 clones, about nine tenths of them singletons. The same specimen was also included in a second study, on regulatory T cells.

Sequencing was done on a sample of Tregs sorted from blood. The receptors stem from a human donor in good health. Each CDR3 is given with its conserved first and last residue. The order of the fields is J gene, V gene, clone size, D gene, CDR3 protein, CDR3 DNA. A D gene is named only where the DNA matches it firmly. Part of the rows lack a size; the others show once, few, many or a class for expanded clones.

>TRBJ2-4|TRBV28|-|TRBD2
CASSLLAGGPKPKNIQYF
TGTGCCAGCAGCTTACTAGCGGGAGGGCCTAAGCCCAAAAACATTCAGTACTTC
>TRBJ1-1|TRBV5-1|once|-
CASSLVTGNTEAFF
TGCGCCAGCAGCTTGGTAACAGGGAACACTGAAGCTTTCTTT
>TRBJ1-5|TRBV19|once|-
CASTPSAGFGNQPQHF
TGTGCCAGTACCCCGTCCGCCGGGTTCGGCAATCAGCCCCAGCATTTT
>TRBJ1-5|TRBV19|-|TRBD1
CASSITGGIQPQHF
TGTGCCAGTAGTATTACAGGGGGCATTCAGCCCCAGCATTTT
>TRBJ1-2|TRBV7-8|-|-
CASSRLSRGADGYTF
TGTGCCAGCAGCCGCCTGAGCAGGGGTGCGGATGGCTACACCTTC
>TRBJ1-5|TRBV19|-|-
CASSIDRDRPQHF
TGTGCCAGTAGTATAGATCGGGATCGGCCCCAGCATTTT
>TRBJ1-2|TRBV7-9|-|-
CASSSPSSRNGYTF
TGTGCCAGCAGCTCCCCTTCATCCAGGAATGGCTACACCTTC
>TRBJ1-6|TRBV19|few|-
CASSWGSYNSPLHF
TGTGCCAGTAGTTGGGGCTCCTATAATTCACCCCTCCACTTT
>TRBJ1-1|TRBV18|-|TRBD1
CASSPGQETEAFF
TGTGCCAGCTCACCCGGACAGGAGACTGAAGCTTTCTTT
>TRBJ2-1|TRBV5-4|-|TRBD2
CASRLAGEGNEQFF
TGTGCCAGCAGGCTAGCGGGAGAGGGGAATGAGCAGTTCTTC
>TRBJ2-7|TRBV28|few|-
CASSLVRRGYEQYF
TGTGCCAGCAGTTTAGTTCGACGGGGCTACGAGCAGTACTTC
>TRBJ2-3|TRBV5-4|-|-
CACAGARTDTQYF
TGTGCGTGCGCAGGAGCCCGCACAGATACGCAGTATTTT
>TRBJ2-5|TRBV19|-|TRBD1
CASSSYGTALKETQYF
TGTGCCAGTAGCTCATACGGGACAGCCTTAAAAGAGACCCAGTACTTC
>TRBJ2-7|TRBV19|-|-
CASNQGLASYEQYF
TGTGCCAGTAACCAAGGGCTAGCGAGCTACGAGCAGTACTTC
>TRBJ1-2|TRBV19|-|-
CASSSQLLGGDPYGYTF
TGTGCCAGTAGTAGCCAGTTACTAGGGGGAGACCCCTATGGCTACACCTTC
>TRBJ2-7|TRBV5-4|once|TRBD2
CASSLARGGPYEQYF
TGTGCCAGCAGCTTGGCCCGGGGAGGGCCCTACGAGCAGTACTTC
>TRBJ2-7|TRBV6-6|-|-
CASSYSTYSSSYEQYF
TGTGCCAGCAGTTACTCGACTTACAGCAGCTCCTACGAGCAGTACTTC
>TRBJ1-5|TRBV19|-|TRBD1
CASAGTGNQPQHF
TGTGCCAGTGCCGGGACAGGTAATCAGCCCCAGCATTTT
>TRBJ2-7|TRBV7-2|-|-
CASSLAIGGGTYEQYF
TGTGCCAGCAGCTTAGCGATAGGAGGAGGTACCTACGAGCAGTACTTC
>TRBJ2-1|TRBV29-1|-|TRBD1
CSVEESKRGRIWSYNEQFF
TGCAGCGTTGAAGAATCTAAAAGGGGGCGGATATGGTCCTACAATGAGCAGTTCTTC
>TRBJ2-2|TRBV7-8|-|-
CASSLIGGRTAGELFF
TGTGCCAGCAGCTTAATCGGCGGAAGAACTGCCGGGGAGCTGTTTTTT
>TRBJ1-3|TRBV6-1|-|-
CASRAEFSGNTIYF
TGTGCCAGCAGGGCAGAGTTCTCTGGAAACACCATATATTTT
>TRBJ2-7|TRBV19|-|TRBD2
CASSKTSGGAYEQYF
TGTGCCAGTAGTAAGACTAGCGGGGGGGCCTACGAGCAGTACTTC
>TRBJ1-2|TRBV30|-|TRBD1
CAWSDLSRDSQGYGYTF
TGTGCCTGGAGCGACCTAAGCCGGGACAGCCAAGGCTATGGCTACACCTTC
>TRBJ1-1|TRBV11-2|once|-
CASSLGGRPEAEAFF
TGTGCCAGCAGCTTGGGAGGGAGACCTGAGGCTGAAGCTTTCTTT
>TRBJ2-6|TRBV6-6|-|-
CASSDSFSGANVLTF
TGTGCCAGCAGTGACAGTTTCTCTGGGGCCAACGTCCTGACTTTC
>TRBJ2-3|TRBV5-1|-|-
CASSLSDTQYF
TGCGCCAGCAGCTTGTCAGATACGCAGTATTTT
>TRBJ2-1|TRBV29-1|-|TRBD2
CSVVLLAGGQEQFF
TGCAGCGTTGTATTACTAGCGGGAGGACAGGAGCAGTTCTTC
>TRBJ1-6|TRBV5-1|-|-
CASRGELNSPLHF
TGCGCCAGCAGAGGGGAGCTGAATTCACCCCTCCACTTT
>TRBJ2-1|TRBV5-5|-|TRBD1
CASSLAGGNEQFF
TGTGCCAGCAGCTTGGCAGGGGGCAATGAGCAGTTCTTC
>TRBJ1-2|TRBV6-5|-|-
CASSPRDGFAEGYTF
TGTGCCAGCAGTCCCAGGGACGGATTCGCCGAAGGCTACACCTTC
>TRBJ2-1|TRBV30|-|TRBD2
CAWSAWTSGRLEQFF
TGTGCCTGGAGTGCCTGGACTAGCGGGAGGCTTGAGCAGTTCTTC
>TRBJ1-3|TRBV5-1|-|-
CASSGGAPSQVTAGNTIYF
TGCGCCAGCAGCGGAGGGGCTCCAAGCCAGGTTACAGCTGGAAACACCATATATTTT
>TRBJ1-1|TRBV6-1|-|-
CASSRAGGRTEAFF
TGTGCCAGCAGCAGAGCCGGGGGAAGGACTGAAGCTTTCTTT
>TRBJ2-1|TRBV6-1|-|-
CASSGPSGEQFF
TGTGCCAGCAGCGGGCCATCGGGTGAGCAGTTCTTC
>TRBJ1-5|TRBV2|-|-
CASREVGGPLGPQHF
TGTGCCAGCAGGGAGGTCGGGGGCCCTTTAGGGCCCCAGCATTTT
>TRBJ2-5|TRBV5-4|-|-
CASSLPGQETQYF
TGTGCCAGCAGCTTGCCAGGGCAAGAGACCCAGTACTTC
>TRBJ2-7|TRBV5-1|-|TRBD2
CAGRPLQTSGAYEQYF
TGCGCCGGCCGGCCTCTCCAGACTAGCGGGGCCTACGAGCAGTACTTC